The 12 T cell receptor beta chains reported below all come from one sample, sequenced in a study of blood T cells in healthy people across ages. It was with a sample-barcoded 5' primer and a J-beta primer mix that a second PCR of roughly 7 to 12 cycles was run. Using its own MiXCR run on the 5' RACE reads, TCRdb lists one record per CDR3 protein. This table has 700,000 to 950,000 distinct CDR3 sequences, roughly 50% appearing once. Input material: blood. These receptors all stem from a man aged 25 to 40 in good health.

This clonotype was detected only a few times. The CDR3 region is CAYAKGGKNQPQHF. The CDR3 nucleotides read TGTGCCTACGCCAAGGGGGGAAAGAATCAGCCCCAGCATTTT. The J gene is TRBJ1-5, the V gene TRBV28; tentatively, D is TRBD1 (6 bases). Germline CDR1 reads MDHEN; CDR2 reads SYDVKM. The V and J ends lost 11 bases and 4 bases respectively, with 18 bases between them. This CDR3 comprises 14 residues.

Remarks on this clonotype: A junction boundary mismatches the germline segment, possibly from a read error. The rearrangement uses TRBV27 and TRBJ1-5; tentatively, D is TRBD1 (5 bases). The CDR3 totals 15 residues. Germline loops: CDR1 MNHEY, CDR2 SMNVEV (reference sequence). The CDR3 region has the DNA TGTGCCACCAGTTTCAGGGCTGATAGCAATCAGCCCCAGCATTTT. Translated: CATSFRADSNQPQHF.

This chain connects TRBV6-5 to TRBJ1-2; D perhaps matches TRBD1 (6 bases). The CDR3 is 16 amino acids. Germline values: CDR1 MNHEY, CDR2 SVGAGI. The V end lost 4 bases, the J end lost 0 bases, and 15 bases lay between the germline ends. CDR3 residues: CASSSTTGRTNYGYTF. DNA for the CDR3: TGTGCCAGCAGTTCCACGACAGGCCGAACTAACTATGGCTACACCTTC.

The rearrangement links TRBV6-5 to TRBJ1-2; D ambiguous. V gave up 0 bases and J gave up 6 bases, with 8 bases separating them. The CDR3 sequence is 13 residues long. The germline gives CDR1 MNHEY, CDR2 SVGAGI. CDR3 sequence (DNA): TGTGCCAGCAGTTACTCGACGACGGATGGCTACACCTTC. Its translation: CASSYSTTDGYTF.

This clonotype was recorded a few times. The chain's CDR3 is CASSFRDSAYNEQFF. The CDR3 DNA reads TGTGCCAGCAGCTTCCGGGACAGTGCCTACAATGAGCAGTTCTTC. The V gene is TRBV27, the J gene TRBJ2-1, with 7 positions matching TRBD1. The trim removed 6 bases at V and 2 bases at J, leaving 7 bases unmatched. CDR3 length equals 15 residues. Germline loops: CDR1 MNHEY, CDR2 SMNVEV (reference sequence).

This clonotype appeared a few times. The chain is built from TRBV7-9 and TRBJ2-3, with D possibly being TRBD1 (6 bases). The V gene lost 5 bases and the J gene lost 4 bases, with 10 bases spanning the gap. Germline values: CDR1 SEHNR, CDR2 FQNEAQ (reference sequence). CDR3 length equals 13 residues. In DNA, the CDR3 is TGTGCCAGCAGCCAGGGGACGCCAGATACGCAGTATTTT. This encodes CASSQGTPDTQYF.

This sequence joins TRBV6-1 and TRBJ1-6, with no clear D. There are 16 residues in the CDR3. The germline CDR1 and CDR2 sequences are MNHNS and SASEGT. The V end was cut by 2 bases, the J end by 0 bases, with 8 bases between. The DNA for the CDR3 is TGTGCCAGCAGTGAAACGGAAAGCTCCTATAATTCACCCCTCCACTTT. It codes for CASSETESSYNSPLHF.

This sequence joins TRBV20-1 and TRBJ2-1; D possibly corresponds to TRBD1 (6 bases). Trimming left V 6 bases short and J 8 bases short, with 17 bases between. Germline assignment: CDR1 DFQATT and CDR2 SNEGSKA (reference sequence). The CDR3 loop spans 13 amino acids. CDR3 loop: CSARGDAIYEQFF. The CDR3 DNA is TGCAGTGCCAGGGGAGATGCCATATATGAGCAGTTCTTC.

This clonotype was recorded once. The rearrangement uses TRBV4-2 and TRBJ2-7; 8 bases align to TRBD2. Germline CDR1 is LGHNA and CDR2 is YNFKEQ. The J segment lost 1 base and the V segment lost 2 bases, leaving 4 bases of the junction unmatched. The CDR3 spans 15 residues. CDR3 coding DNA: TGTGCCAGCAGCCAAAATCGGGGGGGTTCCTACGAGCAGTACTTC. This codes for CASSQNRGGSYEQYF.

This chain joins TRBV9 and TRBJ1-2; D may be TRBD1 (6 bases). Per germline, CDR1 SGDLS and CDR2 YYNGEE. V shed 3 bases and J shed 6 bases, with 18 bases lying between them. The CDR3 is 15 amino acids. The CDR3 coding sequence is TGTGCCAGCAGCGCTCGGGACACAGGACGGAATGGCTACACCTTC. Translating gives CASSARDTGRNGYTF.

Many counts were recorded for this clonotype. The chain couples TRBV20-1 to TRBJ2-7; D could derive from TRBD1 or TRBD2 (5 bases each). The CDR3 spans 13 residues. V shed 1 base and J shed 0 bases, with 7 bases lying between them. Germline V gene sequence: CDR1 DFQATT, CDR2 SNEGSKA (reference sequence). Written as DNA, the CDR3 is TGCAGTGCTAGAGGGGGGAGCTCCTACGAGCAGTACTTC. Translating gives CSARGGSSYEQYF.

The DNA of the CDR3 is TGTGCCATCAGTGCTATCGATAGCGGGAGGGCCCTCGATGAGCAGTTCTTC. Translation: CAISAIDSGRALDEQFF. The rearrangement links TRBV10-3 to TRBJ2-1, with 11 bases aligning to TRBD2. This CDR3 region has 17 residues. J lost 8 bases, V lost 4 bases, and 13 bases had no gene match. Germline CDR1 is ENHRY and CDR2 is SYGVKD.